This TCR beta chain derives from a study of cytomegalovirus exposure and HLA in healthy donors. V lost 1 base, J lost 2 bases, and 10 bases stayed unmatched. The CDR3 has 17 residues. Germline CDR1 and CDR2: GTSNPN and SVGIG (reference sequence). The assay was immunoSEQ multiplex PCR, and TCRdb's table has in-frame clones only and misses some. The sample lists about 360,000 clones, 70% to 90% occurring once. Material for sequencing was PBMCs. This chain links TRBV30 with TRBJ2-1, with TRBD2 matching over 8 bases. This clonotype originated in a woman aged 18 to 35 in good health and CMV-seronegative. The CDR3 DNA reads TGTGCCTGGAGTGAAAATTGGCGGGAGGCCCCCTACAATGAGCAGTTCTTC. It is translated as CAWSENWREAPYNEQFF.